This TCR beta chain is drawn from a study of shared clonotypes between healthy human individuals. CDR1 is LNHNV and CDR2 is YYDKDF in the germline V gene (reference sequence). The CDR3 is 14 residues long. V was pared by 8 bases and J by 0 bases, with 13 bases between. Each subset's genomic DNA was split evenly across several immunoSEQ plates. The data were produced by immunoSEQ multiplex PCR, yet TCRdb's version contains in-frame clones alone and is incomplete. The sample contains 2 million to 2.5 million clones, approximately 94% of which appear only once. V usage is TRBV15 and J usage is TRBJ1-1; D is possibly TRBD1 (6 bases). This sequence originates from a man aged 18 to 30 in good health. The specimen sequenced was naive CD4+ T cells sorted from blood. Specified subset: CD45RA+ positively selected. The DNA of the CDR3 is TGTGCCACCCCAGACGACAGGTTGAACACTGAAGCTTTCTTT. Protein: CATPDDRLNTEAFF.